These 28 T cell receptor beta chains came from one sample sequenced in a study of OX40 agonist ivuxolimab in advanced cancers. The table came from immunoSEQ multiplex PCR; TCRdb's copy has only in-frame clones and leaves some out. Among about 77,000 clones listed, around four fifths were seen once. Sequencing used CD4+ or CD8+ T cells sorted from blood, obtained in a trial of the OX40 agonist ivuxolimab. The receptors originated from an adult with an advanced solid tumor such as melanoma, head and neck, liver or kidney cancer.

CDR3 region: CASSYSLQARGNTIYF. The CDR3 coding sequence is TGTGCCAGCAGTTACTCGTTACAGGCCCGAGGAAACACCATATATTTT. The V and J genes are TRBV6-5 and TRBJ1-3; a possible D gene is TRBD1 (5 bases). The CDR3 extends over 16 amino acids. V shed 0 bases and J shed 4 bases, with 13 bases lying between them. CDR1 MNHEY and CDR2 SVGAGI come from the germline V gene.

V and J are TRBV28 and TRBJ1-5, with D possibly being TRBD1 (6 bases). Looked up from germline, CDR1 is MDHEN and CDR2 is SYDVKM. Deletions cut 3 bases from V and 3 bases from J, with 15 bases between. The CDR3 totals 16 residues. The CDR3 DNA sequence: TGTGCCAGCAGTTTCGGCAGGGGACCACTCAATCAGCCCCAGCATTTT. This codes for CASSFGRGPLNQPQHF.

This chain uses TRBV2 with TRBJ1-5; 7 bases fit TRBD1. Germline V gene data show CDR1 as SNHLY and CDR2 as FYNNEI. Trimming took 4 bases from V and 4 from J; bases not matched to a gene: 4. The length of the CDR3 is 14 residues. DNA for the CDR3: TGTGCCAGCAGTGCGGGGGGACAGAATCAGCCCCAGCATTTT. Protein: CASSAGGQNQPQHF.

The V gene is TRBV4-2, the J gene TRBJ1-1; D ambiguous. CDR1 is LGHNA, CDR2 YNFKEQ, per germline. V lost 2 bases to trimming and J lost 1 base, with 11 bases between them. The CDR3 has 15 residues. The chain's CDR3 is CASSQPRLANTEAFF. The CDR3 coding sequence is TGTGCCAGCAGCCAACCTCGATTGGCGAACACTGAAGCTTTCTTT.

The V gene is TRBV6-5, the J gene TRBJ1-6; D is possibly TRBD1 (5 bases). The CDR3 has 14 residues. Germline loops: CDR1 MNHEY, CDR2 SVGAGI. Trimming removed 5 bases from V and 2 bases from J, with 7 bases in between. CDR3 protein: CASSATAYNSPLHF. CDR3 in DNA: TGTGCCAGCAGTGCGACAGCCTATAATTCACCCCTCCACTTT.

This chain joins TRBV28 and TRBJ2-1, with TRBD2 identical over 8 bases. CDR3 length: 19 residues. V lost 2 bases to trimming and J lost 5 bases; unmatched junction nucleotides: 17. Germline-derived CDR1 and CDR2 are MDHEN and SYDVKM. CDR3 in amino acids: CASSLIHFSGTRPDNEQFF. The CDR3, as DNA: TGTGCCAGCAGTTTAATCCACTTTTCCGGGACTAGACCTGACAATGAGCAGTTCTTC. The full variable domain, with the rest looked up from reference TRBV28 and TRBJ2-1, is DVKVTQSSRYLVKRTGEKVFLECVQDMDHENMFWYRQDPGLGLRLIYFSYDVKMKEKGDIPEGYSVSREKKERFSLILESASTNQTSMYLCASSLIHFSGTRPDNEQFFGPGTRLTVL.

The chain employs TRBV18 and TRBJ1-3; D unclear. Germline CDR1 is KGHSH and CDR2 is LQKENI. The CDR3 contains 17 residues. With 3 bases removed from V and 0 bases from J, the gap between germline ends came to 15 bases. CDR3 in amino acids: CASSPDGGRSSGNTIYF. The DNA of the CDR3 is TGTGCCAGCTCACCGGACGGAGGACGGTCCTCTGGAAACACCATATATTTT.

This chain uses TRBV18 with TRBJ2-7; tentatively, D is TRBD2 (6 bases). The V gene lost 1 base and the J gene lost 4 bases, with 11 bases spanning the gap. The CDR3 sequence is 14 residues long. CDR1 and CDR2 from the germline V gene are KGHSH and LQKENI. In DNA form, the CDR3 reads TGTGCCAGCTCACCACTGGAGGGTATTTACGAGCAGTACTTC. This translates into CASSPLEGIYEQYF.

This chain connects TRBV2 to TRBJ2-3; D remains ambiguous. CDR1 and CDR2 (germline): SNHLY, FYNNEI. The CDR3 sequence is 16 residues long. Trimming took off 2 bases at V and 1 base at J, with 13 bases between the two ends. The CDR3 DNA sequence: TGTGCCAGCAGTGAACCCCGGGCGCGTGGCACAGATACGCAGTATTTT. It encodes CASSEPRARGTDTQYF.

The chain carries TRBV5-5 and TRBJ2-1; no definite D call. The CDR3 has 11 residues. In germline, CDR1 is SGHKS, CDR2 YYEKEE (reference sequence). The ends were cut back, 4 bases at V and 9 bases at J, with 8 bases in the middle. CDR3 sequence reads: CASSVQSEQFF. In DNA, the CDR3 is TGTGCCAGCAGCGTTCAAAGTGAGCAGTTCTTC.

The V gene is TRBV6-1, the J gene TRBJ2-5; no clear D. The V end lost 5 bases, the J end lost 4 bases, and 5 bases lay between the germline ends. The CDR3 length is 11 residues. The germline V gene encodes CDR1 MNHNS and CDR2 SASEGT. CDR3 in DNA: TGTGCCAGCAGTACATCAGAGACCCAGTACTTC. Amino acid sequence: CASSTSETQYF.

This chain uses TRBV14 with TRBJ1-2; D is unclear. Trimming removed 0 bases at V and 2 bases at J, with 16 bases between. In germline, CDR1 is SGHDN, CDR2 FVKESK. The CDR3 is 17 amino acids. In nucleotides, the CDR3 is TGTGCCAGCAGCCAAGAGGCGGTGGTAAGAGGGAACTATGGCTACACCTTC. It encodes CASSQEAVVRGNYGYTF.

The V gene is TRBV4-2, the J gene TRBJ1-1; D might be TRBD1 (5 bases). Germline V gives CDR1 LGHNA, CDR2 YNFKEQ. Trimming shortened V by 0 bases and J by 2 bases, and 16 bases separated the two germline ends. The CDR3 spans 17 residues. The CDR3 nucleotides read TGTGCCAGCAGCCAAGATGGCGGAGGGCAGGGTAACACTGAAGCTTTCTTT. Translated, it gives CASSQDGGGQGNTEAFF.

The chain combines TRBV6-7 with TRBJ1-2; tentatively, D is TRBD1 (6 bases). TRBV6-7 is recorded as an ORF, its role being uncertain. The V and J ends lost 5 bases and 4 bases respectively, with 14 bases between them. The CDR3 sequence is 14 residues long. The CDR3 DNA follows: TGTGCCAGCAGTCGGGGACACCCATGCTATGGCTACACCTTC. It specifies CASSRGHPCYGYTF.

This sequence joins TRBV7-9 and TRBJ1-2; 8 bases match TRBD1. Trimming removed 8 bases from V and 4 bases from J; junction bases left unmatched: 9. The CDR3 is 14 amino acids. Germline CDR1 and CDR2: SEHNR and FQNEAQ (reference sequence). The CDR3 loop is CASAILGTGYGYTF. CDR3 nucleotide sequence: TGTGCCAGCGCTATCCTCGGGACAGGCTATGGCTACACCTTC.

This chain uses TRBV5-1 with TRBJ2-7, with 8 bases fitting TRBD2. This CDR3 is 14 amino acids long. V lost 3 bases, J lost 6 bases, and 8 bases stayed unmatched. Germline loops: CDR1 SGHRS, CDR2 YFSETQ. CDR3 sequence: CASSSTGGSREQYF. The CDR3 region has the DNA TGCGCCAGCAGCTCGACGGGAGGGTCGCGCGAGCAGTACTTC.

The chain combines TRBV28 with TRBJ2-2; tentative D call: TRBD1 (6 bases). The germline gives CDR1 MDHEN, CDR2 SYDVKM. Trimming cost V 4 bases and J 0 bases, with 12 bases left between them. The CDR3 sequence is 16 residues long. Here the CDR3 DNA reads TGTGCCAGCAGTTCCAGGACAGCTTCGAACACCGGGGAGCTGTTTTTT. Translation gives CASSSRTASNTGELFF.

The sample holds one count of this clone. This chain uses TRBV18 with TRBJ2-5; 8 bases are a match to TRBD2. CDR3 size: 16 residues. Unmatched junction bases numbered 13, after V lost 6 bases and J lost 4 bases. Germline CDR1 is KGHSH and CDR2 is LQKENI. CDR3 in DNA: TGTGCCAGCTCTCACGAATCGGGGGGGGGCCGAGAGACCCAGTACTTC. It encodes CASSHESGGGRETQYF.

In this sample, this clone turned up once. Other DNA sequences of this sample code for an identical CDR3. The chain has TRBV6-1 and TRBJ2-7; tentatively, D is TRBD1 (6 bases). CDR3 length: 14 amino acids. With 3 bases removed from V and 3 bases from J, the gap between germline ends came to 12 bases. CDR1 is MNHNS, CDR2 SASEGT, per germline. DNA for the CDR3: TGTGCCAGCAGTGAGTTGGGCAGGGGCTACGAGCAGTACTTC. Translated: CASSELGRGYEQYF.

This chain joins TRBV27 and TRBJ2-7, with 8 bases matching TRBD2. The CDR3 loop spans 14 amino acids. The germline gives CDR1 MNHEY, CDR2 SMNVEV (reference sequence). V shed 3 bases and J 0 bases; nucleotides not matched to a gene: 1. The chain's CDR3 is CASSFRGGSYEQYF. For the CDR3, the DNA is TGTGCCAGCAGTTTCCGGGGGGGCTCCTACGAGCAGTACTTC.

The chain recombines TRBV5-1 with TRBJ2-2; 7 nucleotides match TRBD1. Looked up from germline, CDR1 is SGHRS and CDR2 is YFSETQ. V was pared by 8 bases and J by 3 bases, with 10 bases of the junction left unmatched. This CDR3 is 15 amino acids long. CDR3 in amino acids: CASTVGQGDTGELFF. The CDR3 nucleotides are TGCGCCAGTACTGTAGGGCAGGGGGACACCGGGGAGCTGTTTTTT.

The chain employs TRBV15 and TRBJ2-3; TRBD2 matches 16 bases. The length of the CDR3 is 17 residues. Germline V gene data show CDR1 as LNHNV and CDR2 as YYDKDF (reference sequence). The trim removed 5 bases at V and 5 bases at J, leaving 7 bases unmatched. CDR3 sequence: CATSAGTSGRGIDTQYF. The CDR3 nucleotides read TGTGCCACCAGCGCTGGGACTAGCGGGAGGGGGATAGATACGCAGTATTTT.

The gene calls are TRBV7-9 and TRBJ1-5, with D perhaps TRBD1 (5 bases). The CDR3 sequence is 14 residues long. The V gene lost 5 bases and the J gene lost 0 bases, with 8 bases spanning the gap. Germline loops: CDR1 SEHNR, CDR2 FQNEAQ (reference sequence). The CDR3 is CASSTGTSNQPQHF. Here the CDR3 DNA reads TGTGCCAGCAGCACCGGGACTAGCAATCAGCCCCAGCATTTT.

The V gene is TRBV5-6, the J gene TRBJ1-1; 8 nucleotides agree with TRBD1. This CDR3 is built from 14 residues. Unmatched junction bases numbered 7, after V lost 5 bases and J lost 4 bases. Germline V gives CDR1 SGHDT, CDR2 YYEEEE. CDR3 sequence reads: CASRLSGGSTEAFF. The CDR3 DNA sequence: TGTGCCAGCAGATTATCAGGGGGCAGCACTGAAGCTTTCTTT.

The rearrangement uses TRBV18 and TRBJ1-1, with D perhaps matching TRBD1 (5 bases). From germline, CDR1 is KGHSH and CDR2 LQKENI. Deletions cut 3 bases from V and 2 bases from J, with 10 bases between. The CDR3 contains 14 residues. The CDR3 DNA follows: TGTGCCAGCTCACCGCTTCAGGGTAACACTGAAGCTTTCTTT. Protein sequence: CASSPLQGNTEAFF.

The CDR3 DNA follows: TGTGCCAGCAGTCGACAGGTGAACTATGGCTACACCTTC. Protein product: CASSRQVNYGYTF. The chain recombines TRBV6-5 with TRBJ1-2; tentatively, D is TRBD1 (6 bases). V was pared by 5 bases and J by 2 bases, with 9 bases between. From germline, CDR1 is MNHEY and CDR2 SVGAGI. This CDR3 has 13 amino acids.

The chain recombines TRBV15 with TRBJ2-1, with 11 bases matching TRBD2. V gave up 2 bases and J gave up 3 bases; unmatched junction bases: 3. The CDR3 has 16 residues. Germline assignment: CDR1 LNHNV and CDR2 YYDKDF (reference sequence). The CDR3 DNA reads TGTGCCACCAGCAGACCACTAGCGGGAGACTACAATGAGCAGTTCTTC. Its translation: CATSRPLAGDYNEQFF.

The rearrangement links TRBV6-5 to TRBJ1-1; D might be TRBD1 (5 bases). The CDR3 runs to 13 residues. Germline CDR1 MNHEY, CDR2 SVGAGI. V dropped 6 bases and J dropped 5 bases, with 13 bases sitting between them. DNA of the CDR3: TGTGCCAGCAGAGGGGCAGGGCGGACTGAAGCTTTCTTT. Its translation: CASRGAGRTEAFF.